The clone carrying this TCR beta chain was seen only once. Data came from immunoSEQ multiplex PCR; TCRdb stores just in-frame clones and leaves some out. Of around 1,800 clones in the sample, 84% were seen once. These data are taken from a study of T cell repertoires in ileal Crohn's disease. There are 13 residues in the CDR3. V was clipped by 5 bases and J by 4 bases; unmatched bases: 2. CDR1 is MNHNY and CDR2 is SVGAGI in the germline V gene (reference sequence). The source material was ileal tissue. The clonotype was recovered from an adult with Crohn's disease. The chain is built from TRBV6-6 and TRBJ2-7; 10 bases agree with TRBD2. CDR3 sequence (DNA): TGTGCCAGCAGTGCTAGCGGGGGTTACGAGCAGTACTTC. Translating it yields CASSASGGYEQYF.